This entry lists 21 T cell receptor beta chains sequenced from one sample in a study of identical twins. MiXCR, applied by TCRdb to the 5' RACE reads, yields one record per CDR3 protein. Found here are some 710,000 distinct CDR3 sequences, roughly 6% of them singletons; the top ten hold approximately 1.6%. Sequencing input: naive T cells sorted from blood. These receptors were collected from a man aged 18-30 years in good health.

This clonotype was counted between two and nine times. The chain is built from TRBV3-1 and TRBJ2-5; a possible D gene is TRBD1 (6 bases). CDR3 length equals 14 residues. Germline V gives CDR1 LGHDT, CDR2 YNNKEL (reference sequence). V gave up 4 bases and J gave up 7 bases, with 16 bases separating them. The CDR3 bases are TGTGCCAGCAGCCGGCAGGGGAGTATCGGGACCCAGTACTTC. This encodes CASSRQGSIGTQYF.

This clonotype was found a few times. CDR3 bases: TGTGCCAGCAGTCGGTGGTCGGATAACACTGAAGCTTTCTTT. Its protein product is CASSRWSDNTEAFF. The V and J genes are TRBV27 and TRBJ1-1; D uncertain. Germline-derived CDR1 and CDR2 are MNHEY and SMNVEV (reference sequence). This CDR3 region has 14 residues. The V end lost 5 bases, the J end lost 2 bases, and 12 bases lay between the germline ends.

This clonotype was observed at least ten times. The chain has TRBV4-2 and TRBJ2-5; 10 bases map to TRBD1. Germline V gene sequence: CDR1 LGHNA, CDR2 YNFKEQ. Trimming removed 1 base from V and 5 bases from J; junction bases left unmatched: 7. The CDR3 consists of 16 residues. The CDR3 nucleotides read TGTGCCAGCAGCCAAGCAGTGACAGGGGGCGAGGAGACCCAGTACTTC. The encoded protein is CASSQAVTGGEETQYF.

V and J are TRBV5-1 and TRBJ2-3; the match to TRBD2 covers 8 bases. Germline-derived CDR1 and CDR2 are SGHRS and YFSETQ. V shed 0 bases and J 5 bases; nucleotides not matched to a gene: 11. The CDR3 runs 17 residues. CDR3 bases: TGCGCCAGCAGCTTGGGTTGGCCGGGAGGGCCCGGAGATACGCAGTATTTT. This translates into CASSLGWPGGPGDTQYF.

This clonotype was observed many times. This chain uses TRBV12-3 or TRBV12-4 with TRBJ2-3, with D perhaps matching TRBD2 (5 bases). The CDR3 sequence is 14 residues long. The V and J ends lost 7 bases and 1 base respectively, with 12 bases between them. CDR3 DNA sequence: TGTGCCAGCAACGACTTGCGGGGCACAGATACGCAGTATTTT. Translated, it gives CASNDLRGTDTQYF.

This clonotype was observed many times. The V gene is TRBV20-1, the J gene TRBJ1-4; weak D call: TRBD1 (5 bases). The germline V gene encodes CDR1 DFQATT and CDR2 SNEGSKA (reference sequence). V lost 2 bases and J 5 bases, leaving 9 bases between the germline ends. This CDR3 is 13 amino acids long. This chain's CDR3 is CSARPGLNEKLFF. CDR3 bases: TGCAGTGCTAGACCAGGGTTGAATGAAAAACTGTTTTTT.

A remark on this clonotype: One end of the junction fails to match germline, which may point to a read error. The CDR3 loop reads CASSDSNSYNEQFF. CDR3 sequence (DNA): TGTGCCAGCAGTGACTCTAACTCCTACAATGAGCAGTTCTTC. The V and J genes are TRBV6-5 and TRBJ2-1, with D hard to call. This CDR3 contains 14 residues. The germline V gene encodes CDR1 MNHEY and CDR2 SVGAGI.

This clonotype has at least ten counts. This chain uses TRBV10-3 with TRBJ2-7, with D perhaps given as TRBD1 or TRBD2 (6 bases each). This CDR3 region has 14 residues. From germline, CDR1 is ENHRY and CDR2 SYGVKD. Trimming removed 10 bases from V and 2 bases from J, with 18 bases in between. CDR3 amino acids: CATELGRGAYEQYF. The CDR3 coding sequence is TGTGCCACCGAATTGGGTAGGGGGGCCTACGAGCAGTACTTC.

The table lists this clonotype with a few counts. V and J are TRBV3-1 and TRBJ1-5; D not resolved. V lost 4 bases and J lost 0, with 10 bases in between. Germline V gene sequence: CDR1 LGHDT, CDR2 YNNKEL (reference sequence). This CDR3 is 15 amino acids long. CDR3 protein: CASSPQVYSNQPQHF. CDR3 coding DNA: TGTGCCAGCAGCCCGCAGGTTTATAGCAATCAGCCCCAGCATTTT.

This clonotype was observed many times. This chain uses TRBV12-3 or TRBV12-4 with TRBJ2-3; 7 positions agree with TRBD1. The CDR3 has 13 amino acids. V dropped 6 bases and J dropped 5; count of bases not matched to a gene: 5. CDR3 bases: TGTGCCAGCAGGACAGGGATCGAAGATACGCAGTATTTT. Its translation is CASRTGIEDTQYF.

This clonotype was seen many times. This chain links TRBV6-2 or TRBV6-3 with TRBJ2-7; D possibly uses TRBD1 or TRBD2 (5 bases each). Trimming cost V 3 bases and J 5 bases, with 11 bases left between them. Germline CDR1 MNHEY, CDR2 SVGEGT. This CDR3 region has 13 residues. The CDR3 sequence is CASSYGDPDEQYV. Written as DNA, the CDR3 is TGTGCCAGCAGTTATGGGGACCCCGACGAGCAGTACGTC.

There are many counts of this clonotype. The chain is built from TRBV5-6 and TRBJ2-7, with D perhaps TRBD1 or TRBD2 (5 bases each). Germline CDR1 is SGHDT and CDR2 is YYEEEE. This CDR3 spans 14 amino acids. With 5 bases removed from V and 2 bases from J, the gap between germline ends came to 14 bases. CDR3 in DNA: TGTGCCAGCAGTGAGGGGCCTAACCCCTACGAGCAGTACGTC. Translated, it gives CASSEGPNPYEQYV.

This clonotype has ten or more counts. The chain is built from TRBV5-1 and TRBJ2-1, with TRBD2 matching 13 bases. The length of the CDR3 is 17 residues. Per germline, CDR1 SGHRS and CDR2 YFSETQ. V shed 2 bases and J 7 bases; nucleotides not matched to a gene: 9. The CDR3 nucleotides read TGCGCCAGCAGCTTCGGACTAGCGGGAGAGGATCTGAATGAGCAGTTCTTC. Translation: CASSFGLAGEDLNEQFF. The variable domain in full, completed from reference TRBV5-1 and TRBJ2-1, reads KAGVTQTPRYLIKTRGQQVTLSCSPISGHRSVSWYQQTPGQGLQFLFEYFSETQRNKGNFPGRFSGRQFSNSRSEMNVSTLELGDSALYLCASSFGLAGEDLNEQFFGPGTRLTVL.

This clonotype was seen at least ten times. The chain has TRBV28 and TRBJ2-7, with 10 positions matching TRBD1. The CDR3 sequence is 15 residues long. From germline, CDR1 is MDHEN and CDR2 SYDVKM. The J segment lost 6 bases and the V segment lost 6 bases, leaving 11 bases of the junction unmatched. The CDR3 nucleotides are TGTGCCAGCAGCCAGACCGGGACAGGGGAATGCGAGCAGTACTTC. It yields the protein CASSQTGTGECEQYF.

This clonotype was seen repeatedly, ten times or more. V and J are TRBV5-1 and TRBJ2-3; D call uncertain. Germline V gene lookup returns CDR1 SGHRS and CDR2 YFSETQ. Trimming stripped 2 bases from V and 0 bases from J, with 10 bases between. This CDR3 is built from 15 residues. The CDR3 DNA reads TGCGCCAGCAGCTTCGAGGAGTATAGCACAGATACGCAGTATTTT. It yields the protein CASSFEEYSTDTQYF.

This clonotype was counted many times. This chain links TRBV18 with TRBJ2-7; 7 bases map to TRBD1. Germline V gene sequence: CDR1 KGHSH, CDR2 LQKENI. The junction had 10 bases not matched to a gene; V was cut back by 2 bases and J by 6 bases. The CDR3 is 15 residues long. The CDR3 nucleotides are TGTGCCAGCTCACCAAGATCCGGGACAGAGAGCGAGCAGTACGTC. This sequence encodes CASSPRSGTESEQYV.

There are a few counts of this clonotype. The V call is TRBV7-8, the J call TRBJ1-1; TRBD1 aligns across 8 bases. CDR3 length: 12 amino acids. Germline V gene data show CDR1 as SGHVS and CDR2 as FQNEAQ. V was clipped by 8 bases and J by 5 bases; unmatched bases: 4. The CDR3 here is CASLRQGTEAFF. The CDR3 region has the DNA TGTGCCAGCCTAAGACAGGGGACTGAAGCTTTCTTT.

This clonotype has a count of ten or more. The rearrangement joins TRBV29-1 to TRBJ2-3; D remains unclear. Germline V gene lookup returns CDR1 SQVTM and CDR2 ANQGSEA. V lost 8 bases and J 2 bases, leaving 17 bases between the germline ends. This CDR3 comprises 14 residues. The DNA of the CDR3 is TGCAGCTCCTCCCGACCACAATTCACAGATACGCAGTATTTT. This gives the protein CSSSRPQFTDTQYF.

A few counts support this clonotype. The chain carries TRBV9 and TRBJ2-1; D is undetermined. CDR1 and CDR2 (germline): SGDLS, YYNGEE. The V and J ends lost 7 bases and 0 bases respectively, with 20 bases between them. The CDR3 runs to 17 residues. The CDR3 sequence is CASGIGPARASYNEQFF. CDR3 DNA: TGTGCCAGCGGCATTGGACCCGCCCGGGCCTCCTACAATGAGCAGTTCTTC.

This chain connects TRBV28 to TRBJ2-7; D remains unclear. V was cut by 5 bases and J by 2 bases, with 10 bases left in between. This CDR3 contains 13 residues. Germline values: CDR1 MDHEN, CDR2 SYDVKM. The CDR3 spells CASSTALTYEQYF. For the CDR3, the DNA is TGTGCCAGCAGTACGGCCCTGACCTACGAGCAGTACTTC.

This clonotype has more than one count but fewer than ten. The J gene is TRBJ1-3, the V gene TRBV4-2; no firm D call. CDR3 length equals 17 residues. CDR1 LGHNA and CDR2 YNFKEQ come from the germline V gene. V was pared by 2 bases and J by 0 bases, with 14 bases between. DNA for the CDR3: TGTGCCAGCAGCCAAACACAGACGGCAACCTCTGGAAACACCATATATTTT. It translates to CASSQTQTATSGNTIYF.